This T cell receptor (beta chain) stems from a study of blood T cell repertoires in COVID-19. Produced via immunoSEQ multiplex PCR; TCRdb's table is partial and in-frame only. This repertoire shows almost 50,000 clones, 79% found once; its top ten account for around a quarter. Trimming left V 2 bases short and J 5 bases short, with 13 bases between. Germline assignment: CDR1 MDHEN and CDR2 SYDVKM. The CDR3 is 15 residues long. Specimen: peripheral blood. The rearrangement uses TRBV28 and TRBJ1-5, with a possible D match to TRBD1 (5 bases). This TCR came from a man aged 65 to 79 with acute or convalescent COVID-19. CDR3: CASSLAGGNHQPQHF. The DNA of the CDR3 is TGTGCCAGCAGTTTAGCTGGGGGGAATCATCAGCCCCAGCATTTT.